These T cell receptor beta chains were read from a single sample in a study of blood T cell repertoires in COVID-19. Here immunoSEQ multiplex PCR was the method, and the copy in TCRdb shows in-frame clones only, minus some. In the table there are about 200,000 clones, 81% of which are singletons. The sequencing sample was made of peripheral blood. The receptors stem from a woman older than 75 with acute or convalescent COVID-19. Both conserved end residues are part of each CDR3. The order of the fields is clone size, J gene, D gene, V gene, CDR3 DNA, CDR3 protein. D genes are given only for firm matches. The listing skips clone size in some rows; elsewhere it reads once, few, many or a size class.

>.|TRBJ1-1|.|TRBV3-1/TRBV3-2
TGTGCCAGCAGCCAAGATCTAAACACTGAAGCTTTCTTT
CASSQDLNTEAFF
>.|TRBJ1-2|TRBD1|TRBV3-1/TRBV3-2
TGTGCCAGCAGCCATCAGGGGGAAGCCTATGGCTACACCTTC
CASSHQGEAYGYTF
>few|TRBJ2-1|.|TRBV6-2/TRBV6-3
TGTGCCAGCAGTCGACTTCACAATGAGCAGTTCTTC
CASSRLHNEQFF
>.|TRBJ1-6|TRBD1|TRBV2
TGTGCCAGCAGTGAAACGAGACAGGGGGGCTCCTATAATTCACCCCTCCACTTT
CASSETRQGGSYNSPLHF
>.|TRBJ2-7|TRBD1|TRBV5-1
TGCGCCAGCAGCTTTGGGGACAGAGCCTACGAGCAGTACTTC
CASSFGDRAYEQYF
>.|TRBJ1-2|TRBD1|TRBV5-1
TGCGCCAGCAGCTGGGGGACAGGGAACGTCTACACCTTC
CASSWGTGNVYTF
>once|TRBJ2-3|.|TRBV11-3
TGTGCCAGCAGCTTAGATCAGGAGCGGATCACAGATACGCAGTATTTT
CASSLDQERITDTQYF
>.|TRBJ1-5|TRBD1|TRBV28
TGTGCCAGCATGAGAGGGGGCACTCAGCCCCAGCATTTT
CASMRGGTQPQHF
>.|TRBJ2-7|.|TRBV28
TGTGCCAGCAGCTCCAGTATAGGGGGTTACGAGCAGTACTTC
CASSSSIGGYEQYF
>.|TRBJ1-4|.|TRBV7-9
TGTGCCAGCAGCTTAGTCGGTGAAAAACTGTTTTTT
CASSLVGEKLFF
>.|TRBJ2-5|TRBD2|TRBV6-2/TRBV6-3
TGTGCCAGCAGTCCATACCGGGGGGTCCAAGAGACCCAGTACTTC
CASSPYRGVQETQYF
>.|TRBJ1-2|.|TRBV19
TGTGCCAGTAGTAACCCAGTTCAGGAATGGGGCTACACCTTC
CASSNPVQEWGYTF
>.|TRBJ2-7|TRBD2|TRBV6-2/TRBV6-3
TGTGCCAGCAGCCGACTAGGGACTAGCGGAGCCTACGAGCAGTACTTC
CASSRLGTSGAYEQYF
>.|TRBJ2-3|.|TRBV2
TGTGCCAGCAGTCAGAGGACAGCTAGCACAGATACGCAGTATTTT
CASSQRTASTDTQYF
>.|TRBJ2-2|TRBD1|TRBV7-2
TGTGCCAGCAGCTTGCGACAGGGGGCCGGGGAGCTGTTTTTT
CASSLRQGAGELFF
>many|TRBJ2-2|.|TRBV2
TGTGCCAGCAGTGAACGGAGGACCGGGGAGCTGTTTTTT
CASSERRTGELFF
>.|TRBJ1-5|.|TRBV24-1
TGTGCCACCAGTGATTGGGGGGACAATCAGCCCCAGCATTTT
CATSDWGDNQPQHF
>.|TRBJ2-3|.|TRBV5-1
TGCGCCAGCAGCTCCTCCCCCGGGGGTAGCACAGATACGCAGTATTTT
CASSSSPGGSTDTQYF
>.|TRBJ2-2|TRBD1|TRBV6-4
TGTGCCAGCAGTGCCACAGGGGAAACCGGGGAGCTGTTTTTT
CASSATGETGELFF
>.|TRBJ1-1|.|TRBV25-1
TGTGCCAGCAGTGGATCCGGGGCGGGGGAAGCTTTCTTT
CASSGSGAGEAFF
>.|TRBJ1-2|.|TRBV2
TGTGCCAGCAGTGAGTTACAGCCCGCCTATGGCTACACCTTC
CASSELQPAYGYTF
>.|TRBJ2-5|.|TRBV12-5
TGTGCTAGTGGTTTGAGCAGGTCTCAAGAGACCCAGTACTTC
CASGLSRSQETQYF
>.|TRBJ2-2|.|TRBV12-3/TRBV12-4
TGTGCCAGCAGTCAGGGGACCGGGGAGCTGTTTTTT
CASSQGTGELFF
>.|TRBJ2-5|TRBD2|TRBV10-2
TGCGCCAGCAGCCGAACTGCCGGGACTAGCGGGAGGGGCCAGGAGACCCAGTACTTC
CASSRTAGTSGRGQETQYF
>.|TRBJ1-5|.|TRBV19
TGTGCCAGTAGTATTTTGGATGGGGCCAATCAGCCCCAGCATTTT
CASSILDGANQPQHF
>.|TRBJ2-1|TRBD2|TRBV29-1
TGCAGCGTTGATTCCCGTCGGGCTAGCGGGGGGGCCTCGTCCTACAATGAGCAGTTCTTC
CSVDSRRASGGASSYNEQFF
>.|TRBJ1-2|TRBD1|TRBV19
TGTGCCAGTAGTATAGCCCGGACAGGGGAACATGGCTACACCTTC
CASSIARTGEHGYTF
>.|TRBJ1-2|TRBD1|TRBV6-1
TGTGCCAGCAGTGAAGCGGGACAGTACTATGGCTACACCTTC
CASSEAGQYYGYTF
>.|TRBJ2-1|TRBD2|TRBV7-2
TGTGCCAGCAGCCACGAGCGGGAGTTTAGGAATGAGCAGTTCTTC
CASSHEREFRNEQFF
>few|TRBJ1-4|.|TRBV15
TGTGCCACCAGCAGAGTGGACAGCCCGTCTAATGAAAAACTGTTTTTT
CATSRVDSPSNEKLFF
>.|TRBJ2-3|.|TRBV6-1
TGTGCCAGCAGTGTGGGGGGGGGCCGGAACACAGATACGCAGTATTTT
CASSVGGGRNTDTQYF
>once|TRBJ2-7|TRBD2|TRBV5-1
TGCGCCAGCAGCTTGGCGGCTAGCGGAACGAGCTCCTACGAGCAGTACTTC
CASSLAASGTSSYEQYF
>.|TRBJ2-1|.|TRBV5-1
TGCGCCAGCAGCTTGTTCGATGAGCAGTTCTTC
CASSLFDEQFF
>few|TRBJ1-3|TRBD1|TRBV15
TGTGCCACCAGCGACCGGGACAGGACGAGAAACACCATATATTTT
CATSDRDRTRNTIYF
>.|TRBJ1-2|.|TRBV20-1
TGCAGTGCTAGTGTTGGAGATAAACGACCCTCTAACTATGGCTACACCTTC
CSASVGDKRPSNYGYTF
>.|TRBJ1-6|TRBD1|TRBV27
TGTGCCAGCAGCCCCCTCGGGACAGGGACCTCCTATAATTCACCCCTCCACTTT
CASSPLGTGTSYNSPLHF
>.|TRBJ2-5|.|TRBV19
TGTGCCAGTAGTGAACTTTACGGGGAGACCCAGTACTTC
CASSELYGETQYF
>.|TRBJ1-2|.|TRBV7-2
TGTGCCAGCAGCTTAATGGGGCGGATGGATGGCTACACCTTC
CASSLMGRMDGYTF
>.|TRBJ1-2|.|TRBV13
TGTGCCAGCAGCTTAAATCCCAGGGACTATGGCTACACCTTC
CASSLNPRDYGYTF
>.|TRBJ2-7|.|TRBV28
TGTGCCAGCAGTTTACAGTCCCTCTACGAGCAGTACTTC
CASSLQSLYEQYF
>.|TRBJ2-1|.|TRBV21-1
TGTGCCATCCACTATTACAATGAGCAGTTCTTC
CAIHYYNEQFF
>.|TRBJ1-3|TRBD1|TRBV18
TGTGCCAGCTCACCCTTCGGAATGGGACAGCTAGGAAACACCATATATTTT
CASSPFGMGQLGNTIYF
>.|TRBJ2-1|.|TRBV9
TGTGCCAGCAGCGTCAATGCCCCCCCGGGGGATGAGCAGTTCTTC
CASSVNAPPGDEQFF
>.|TRBJ1-2|.|TRBV25-1
TGTGCCAGCAGTGAACTTGGTGGCAGTAACTATGGCTACACCTTC
CASSELGGSNYGYTF
>.|TRBJ2-7|.|TRBV3-1/TRBV3-2
TGTGCCAGCAGCCAAGGGGACTCAAACACCTACGAGCAGTACTTC
CASSQGDSNTYEQYF
>.|TRBJ2-2|.|TRBV9
TGTGCCAGCAGCGGAGACTTAGCGGACACCGGGGAGCTGTTTTTT
CASSGDLADTGELFF
>.|TRBJ2-1|.|TRBV3-1/TRBV3-2
TGTGCCAGCAGCCAAGTTGGGGGGATTCGGGCGTTCTTC
CASSQVGGIRAFF
>once|TRBJ1-5|.|TRBV29-1
TGCAGCGTTGCAGAGCAGATTAATCAGCCCCAGCATTTT
CSVAEQINQPQHF
>few|TRBJ2-1|.|TRBV19
TGTGCCAGTAGTATACAAATAGCGGAAGAGCAGTTCTTC
CASSIQIAEEQFF
>.|TRBJ1-3|.|TRBV28
TGTGCCAGCAACGTTATTGGGGGGGTTCGCTCCGGAAACACCATATATTTT
CASNVIGGVRSGNTIYF
>.|TRBJ2-2|TRBD1|TRBV29-1
TGCAGCTCCTCCCAGACAGGGGGGACCGGGGAGCTGTTTTTT
CSSSQTGGTGELFF
>.|TRBJ2-1|.|TRBV7-9
TGTGCCAGCAGCTTTAGACTTTACTACAATGAGCAGTTCTTC
CASSFRLYYNEQFF
>.|TRBJ1-1|.|TRBV14
TGTGCCAGCAGCCAAGGTTTAACAGGAGTGGGTATGAACACTGAAGCTTTCTTT
CASSQGLTGVGMNTEAFF
>.|TRBJ2-5|TRBD1|TRBV5-1
TGCGCCAGCAGCCGGGACAGCCAAGAGACCCAGTACTTC
CASSRDSQETQYF
>once|TRBJ1-6|.|TRBV28
TGTGCCAGCAGTTTTCAGGTGCCCCAGGCCCTCCACTTT
CASSFQVPQALHF
>.|TRBJ2-1|TRBD2|TRBV9
TGTGCCAGCAGCGTAGGTTCCGGGGGGGCCCAGAATGAGCAGTTCTTC
CASSVGSGGAQNEQFF
>.|TRBJ2-1|.|TRBV27
TGTGCCACCACCTCACTAGCACTTAAGGACAATGGGCAGTTCTTC
CATTSLALKDNGQFF